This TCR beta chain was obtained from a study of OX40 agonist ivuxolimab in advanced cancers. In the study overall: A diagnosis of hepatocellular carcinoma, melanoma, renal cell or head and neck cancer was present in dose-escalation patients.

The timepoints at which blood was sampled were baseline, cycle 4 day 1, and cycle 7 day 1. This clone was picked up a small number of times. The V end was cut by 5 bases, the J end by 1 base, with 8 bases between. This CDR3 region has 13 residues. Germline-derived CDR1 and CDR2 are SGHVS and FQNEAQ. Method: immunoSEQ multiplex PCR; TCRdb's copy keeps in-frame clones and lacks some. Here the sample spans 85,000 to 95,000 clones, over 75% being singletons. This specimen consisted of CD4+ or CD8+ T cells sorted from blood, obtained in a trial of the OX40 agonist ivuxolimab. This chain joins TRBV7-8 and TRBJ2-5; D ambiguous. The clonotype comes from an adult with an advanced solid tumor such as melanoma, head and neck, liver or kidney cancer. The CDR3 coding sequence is TGTGCCAGCAGCCTCCCGGGCCAAGAGACCCAGTACTTC. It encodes CASSLPGQETQYF. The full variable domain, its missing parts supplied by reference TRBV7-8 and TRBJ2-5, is GAGVSQSPRYKVAKRGQDVALRCDPISGHVSLFWYQQALGQGPEFLTYFQNEAQLDKSGLPSDRFFAERPEGSVSTLKIQRTQQEDSAVYLCASSLPGQETQYFGPGTRLLVL.